The entry that follows covers one T cell receptor beta chain sequence. Its antigen is currently unknown. Amplified regions were TCR beta CDR3 sequences from RNA transcripts. TCR CDR3 regions were first amplified by RT-PCR with HTBI primers. One entry per CDR3 protein, called by TCRdb with MiXCR from the multiplex PCR reads. Seen here are fewer than 550,000 distinct CDR3 sequences, less than 20% observed once, and the top ten hold approximately 14%. Subjects aged 18 to 65 presented with newly diagnosed hyperthyroidism of less than 2 months' duration. This entry belongs to a study of T cells in Graves' hyperthyroidism and ophthalmopathy. Study-wide results and caveats: Model-based prediction identified ophthalmopathy a median about 7 months prior to its onset. A 13 V-J model separated ophthalmopathy from stable hyperthyroidism.

J lost 0 bases, V lost 11 bases, and 15 bases had no gene match. The CDR3 sequence is 17 residues long. The germline V gene has CDR1 SGHNT and CDR2 YENEEA. Sequenced: blood. This clonotype was sampled from a woman younger than 35 with Graves' hyperthyroidism. The rearrangement links TRBV11-3 to TRBJ1-3; 8 nucleotides agree with TRBD1. The CDR3 DNA sequence: TGTGCCTTGGAGCTCGGACAGGGCGGTTCCTCTGGAAACACCATATATTTT. As protein: CALELGQGGSSGNTIYF.